This TCR beta chain originates from a study of T cell responses to AZD1222 COVID-19 vaccine. The assay was immunoSEQ multiplex PCR, and TCRdb's table has in-frame clones only and misses some. The sample contains around 190,000 clones, 85% to 95% of which appear only once. Pooling was applied to second doses at about 4 or about 12 weeks. The sequence was collected from an adult who received the AZD1222 COVID-19 vaccine. Sequencing used peripheral blood, obtained 28 days after the second AZD1222 dose.

CDR3 sequence: CASSEGRKETQYF. The CDR3 DNA reads TGTGCCAGCAGCGAGGGACGAAAAGAGACCCAGTACTTC. This chain links TRBV5-4 with TRBJ2-5; D may correspond to TRBD1 or TRBD2 (5 bases each). Germline V gene sequence: CDR1 SGHNT, CDR2 YYREEE (reference sequence). Trimming removed 4 bases from V and 3 bases from J, with 10 bases in between. The CDR3 has 13 residues.